This T cell receptor beta chain comes out of a study of shared clonotypes between healthy human individuals. Under the authors' procedure: Junction-only sequences without quality scores came from ImmunoSEQ, so filtering differed. The data were produced by immunoSEQ multiplex PCR, yet TCRdb's version contains in-frame clones alone and is incomplete. The D gene and trimming were derived from the DNA, and the V and J assignments and clone size from that table. Here the sample spans about 2 million clones, 85% to 95% being singletons. CD45RA-negative memory and CD45RA+ naive subsets were split from the CD4+ cells. Concerning this clone: Antigen: not known.

The study's findings and limits: It was anticipated that sequencing depth would influence how many clonotypes donors shared. Large sequencing depth failed to make sorted-subset sequencing complete, rarefaction showed.

The CDR3 consists of 13 residues. The V gene's germline CDR1 is SNHLY and CDR2 FYNNEI. V was shortened by 9 bases and J by 0 bases, with 6 bases between the two germline ends. Specimen: naive CD4+ T cells sorted from blood. Subset described: CD45RA+ positively selected. The sequence came from a man aged 18 to 35 in good health. The chain joins TRBV2 to TRBJ2-6, with D tentatively TRBD2 (5 bases). This chain's CDR3 is CARRGSGANVLTF. DNA of the CDR3: TGTGCCAGACGGGGCTCTGGGGCCAACGTCCTGACTTTC.